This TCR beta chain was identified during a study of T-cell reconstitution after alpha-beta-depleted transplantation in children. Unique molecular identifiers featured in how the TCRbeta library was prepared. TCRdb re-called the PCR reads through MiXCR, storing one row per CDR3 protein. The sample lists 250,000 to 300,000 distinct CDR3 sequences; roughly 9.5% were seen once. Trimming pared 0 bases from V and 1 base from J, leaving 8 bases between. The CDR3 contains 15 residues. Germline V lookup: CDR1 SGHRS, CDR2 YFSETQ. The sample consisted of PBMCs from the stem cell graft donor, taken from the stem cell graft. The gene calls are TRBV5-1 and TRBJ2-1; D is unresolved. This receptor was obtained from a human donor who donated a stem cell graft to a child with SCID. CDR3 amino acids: CASSLGLGSYNEQFF. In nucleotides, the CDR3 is TGCGCCAGCAGCTTGGGGCTGGGGTCCTACAATGAGCAGTTCTTC.